The entry that follows covers one T cell receptor (beta chain) sequence. This clonotype registers as medium-sized (0.01 to 0.1%) by frequency; no count is noted. The target of this receptor is not known. This sample is drawn from a study of CXCR3-negative and CXCR3-positive naive CD8 T cells (dated by TCRdb to about 2019). Some background on the complete study: Approximately 140 million TRB reads were obtained in total, roughly 1.5 +/- 0.3 million reads per library. Diversity and physicochemical repertoire analyses covered 10 to 11 donors pooled from two independent experiments. TRBV-TRBJ cluster analysis included naive subsets from roughly 5 donors and memory cells from 3 donors.

For CDR1 and CDR2, the germline V gene (reference sequence) lists LNHDA and SQIVND. Including the terminal cysteine and phenylalanine, the CDR3 comprises 14 residues. No DNA sequence was recorded. For each CD8+ T cell subset, flow sorting was done in triplicate, and around 300,000 cells per subset went directly into RLT lysis buffer. To exclude memory contaminants, naive CD8+ T cells were stringently defined as CD45RO-CCR7+CD27+CD95-. Using standard density gradient centrifugation, peripheral blood mononuclear cells were isolated from buffy coats. Naive CXCR3-negative and CXCR3-positive CD8+ T cells were flow-sorted using a FACSAria III. Total RNA was extracted from sorted cells with an RNeasy Mini Kit. Points the paper makes about the study in general: TRBV-TRBJ usage was similar between naive CXCR3-negative and CXCR3-positive cells from the same donor, while memory cells showed distinct patterns. Comparably high repertoire diversity was found in both naive subsets, whereas much lower repertoire diversity was found in memory CD8+ T cells. Freshly isolated PBMCs were used for most assays because CXCR3 expression partially decreased after cryopreservation. Compared with CXCR3-negative naive cells, CXCR3-positive naive cells had TRB CDR3s with higher hydrophobicity (lower Kidera factor 4), lower energy, and higher strength and volume indices. Because surface CD5, which has been linked to self-reactivity in mice, was comparable between naive subsets, TCR interaction strength was also inferred from TRB CDR3 physicochemical properties.

The sequencer listed for this sample is NextSeq 550. The Human TCR Profiling Kit (MiLaboratory) was used to prepare UMI-labeled 5' RACE TRB cDNA libraries. cDNA synthesis used the entire amount of extracted RNA, and PCR amplification then used the entire amount of cDNA produced. Libraries were prepared in parallel with an identical number of PCR cycles. The authors processed their data as follows. With a minimum of two reads required per UMI, MIGEC and MiXCR pulled out about 50,000 +/- 10,000 unique UMI-labeled TRB cDNA molecules from each library. An average of approximately 40,000 +/- 10,000 functional in-frame TRB CDR3 nucleotide clonotypes without stop codons was found per library. After each sample was downsampled to 5000 UMI-labeled TRB molecules, VDJtools was used to calculate diversity metrics such as normalized Shannon-Wiener and Chao1. VDJtools was used to calculate clonotype-size-weighted physicochemical properties of the central five CDR3 residues, namely interaction energy, strength, volume and Kidera factor 4. TCRdb reprocessed the reads and assigns one entry to each CDR3 protein sequence, leaving out DNA. Clone size and V and J calls follow TCRdb, not the original study. This sample's listing comprises about 5,500 distinct CDR3 sequences. Roughly 2.1% of the sample rests with the top ten.

Sequencing was done on a sample of naive CXCR3+ CD8+ T cells from blood. The sample's cell subset or site label, in plain terms: CD45RO-CCR7+CD27+CD95- naive CD8+ T cells expressing CXCR3 (TNR3+). The chain is made from TRBV19 and TRBJ2-2; TCRdb names TRBD1, which stays unverified in the absence of DNA. The source of this sequence is a human donor in good health. Some clones in this sample may be carry-over from other donors' samples. CDR3 loop: CASSLTENTGELFF. Extended through the reference TRBV19 and TRBJ2-2 proteins, this CDR3 yields the full variable domain: DGGITQSPKYLFRKEGQNVTLSCEQNLNHDAMYWYRQDPGQGLRLIYYSQIVNDFQKGDIAEGYSVSREKKESFPLTVTSAQKNPTAFYLCASSLTENTGELFFGEGSRLTVL.